This T cell receptor (beta chain) originates from a study of control samples from healthy donors and cancer patients. This table comes from immunoSEQ multiplex PCR, and its TCRdb copy is limited to in-frame clones, with some not included. This table has around 140,000 clones, about nine tenths appearing once. The germline V gene encodes CDR1 LGHDT and CDR2 YNNKEL (reference sequence). Trimming stripped 4 bases from V and 3 bases from J, with 13 bases between. The length of the CDR3 is 14 residues. As concerns this clone: The same CDR3 arises from other DNA sequences in this sample as well.

The clonotype originates from a man in his fifties with head and neck cancer. V and J are TRBV3-1 (or the pseudogene TRBV3-2) and TRBJ2-7; D gene ambiguous. The sequencing sample was made of PBMCs. For the CDR3, the DNA is TGTGCCAGCAGCCCCAGCCTAGGGAACTACGAGCAGTACTTC. This codes for CASSPSLGNYEQYF.